This TCR beta chain is drawn from a study of blood T cell repertoires in COVID-19. In the study overall: Spain, Italy and the United States supplied samples that represented acute and convalescent COVID-19. Sources were T cells, B-cell-depleted T cells, or PBMCs; the material itself was cDNA or gDNA.

The table lists this clone with a few counts. Original data processing: Nucleated cell counts were estimated from reference gene primer amplification. Repertoires were generated with immunoSEQ multiplex PCR, while TCRdb's copy carries only in-frame clones and drops some. Clone size and V and J calls were adopted from that table, with D and trimming inferred from the DNA. Of under 80,000 clones in the sample, roughly nine tenths were seen once. Germline loops: CDR1 MNHEY, CDR2 SVGAGI. Trimming cost V 0 bases and J 5 bases, with 7 bases left between them. The CDR3 spans 13 residues. The origin of this receptor is a man aged 50 to 59 with active COVID-19. Source material: peripheral blood. The chain links TRBV6-5 to TRBJ1-2; no reliable D call. The CDR3, as DNA: TGTGCCAGCAGTTACTCGAGAGGTTATGGCTACACCTTC. This translates into CASSYSRGYGYTF.